The present entry profiles one TCR beta chain with its context. Its matching antigen is unknown. The CDR3 covers 14 residues. The germline gives CDR1 MGHRA, CDR2 YSYEKL. The data were taken from a study of post-analysis software for immune sequencing data. Broader study findings: When patients were compared with controls, about five TRBV segments were more frequent, TRBV5-6, TRBV5-1 and TRBV20-1 among them.

Unique molecular identifiers had been added to the TCR beta cDNA libraries. TCRdb fed the PCR reads into MiXCR, producing one record per CDR3 protein. The sample yields hundreds of thousands of distinct CDR3 sequences, approximately 60% seen once. The sequencing sample was made of blood. The clonotype was recovered from a girl under 10 years old with multiple sclerosis. The V call is TRBV4-1, the J call TRBJ2-4, with D possibly being TRBD1 (5 bases). The closer fit of TRBJ2-7 to the DNA end suggests the J call may be wrong. The CDR3 protein is CASSQGQISYEQYF. DNA of the CDR3: TGCGCCAGCAGCCAAGGACAGATTAGCTACGAGCAGTACTTC.